This T cell receptor (beta chain) was sequenced for a study of T-cell reconstitution after alpha-beta-depleted transplantation in children. Study-level results: Where alpha-beta T cells came from about two months after transplant was reportedly several hundred expanded graft clones.

This CDR3 comprises 10 residues. The germline V and J ends were trimmed by 6 bases and 9 bases, with 8 bases remaining between them. Germline CDR1 reads SNHLY; CDR2 reads FYNNEI. For TCRbeta, the library was prepared with unique molecular identifiers. TCRdb reanalysed the PCR reads using MiXCR and keeps one entry per CDR3 protein. The sample has 200,000 to 250,000 distinct CDR3 sequences, about 24% seen once. A note on this clonotype: Its antigen is undetermined.

The chain combines TRBV2 with TRBJ2-5; D is unresolved. The clonotype comes from a female patient aged 2-9 years who had a stem cell transplant for congenital amegakaryocytic thrombocytopenia, so the T cells may come from the graft donor. Sequencing was performed on PBMCs, mostly from graft donor cells, taken 360 days after TCRalphabeta/CD19-depleted stem cell transplant. The CDR3, as DNA: TGTGCCAGCAGCCTTAGTCCCCAGTACTTC. It yields the protein CASSLSPQYF. Drawing the rest from reference TRBV2 and TRBJ2-5, the complete variable domain is EPEVTQTPSHQVTQMGQEVILRCVPISNHLYFYWYRQILGQKVEFLVSFYNNEISEKSEIFDDQFSVERPDGSNFTLKIRSTKLEDSAMYFCASSLSPQYFGPGTRLLVL.